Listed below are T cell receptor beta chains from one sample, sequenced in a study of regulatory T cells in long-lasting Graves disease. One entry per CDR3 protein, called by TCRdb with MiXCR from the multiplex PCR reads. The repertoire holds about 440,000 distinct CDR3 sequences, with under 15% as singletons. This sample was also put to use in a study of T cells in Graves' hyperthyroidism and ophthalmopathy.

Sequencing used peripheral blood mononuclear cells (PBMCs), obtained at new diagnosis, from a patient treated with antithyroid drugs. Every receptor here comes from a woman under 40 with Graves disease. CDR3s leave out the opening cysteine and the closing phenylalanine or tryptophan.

CDR3 protein: ASSLRRADTQY
V gene: TRBV5-1
CDR3 length: 11

CDR3 protein: SARDIGLNTEAF
V gene: TRBV20-1
CDR3 length: 12

CDR3 protein: AISEGQAGGTWY
V gene: TRBV10-3
CDR3 length: 12

CDR3 protein: ASSVLWDLKSGYTEAF
V gene: TRBV6-1
CDR3 length: 16

CDR3 protein: SAIRDRGPVSQPQH
V gene: TRBV20-1
CDR3 length: 14

CDR3 protein: SARDRSNGANYGYT
V gene: TRBV20-1
CDR3 length: 14

CDR3 protein: ASTLGLMNTEAF
V gene: TRBV18
CDR3 length: 12

CDR3 protein: ASSLPAADTGELF
V gene: TRBV5-1
CDR3 length: 13

CDR3 protein: ASSYWGGGYT
V gene: TRBV6-2/TRBV6-3
CDR3 length: 10

CDR3 protein: ASSQSGGRYADTQY
V gene: TRBV3-1
CDR3 length: 14

CDR3 protein: ATSDGMGGTDTQY
V gene: TRBV24-1
CDR3 length: 13

CDR3 protein: ASSLASGSVEQF
V gene: TRBV5-1
CDR3 length: 12

CDR3 protein: ASSNSGRLTDTQY
V gene: TRBV7-9
CDR3 length: 13

CDR3 protein: ASSTPLPGLAGDEQF
V gene: TRBV12-3/TRBV12-4
CDR3 length: 15

CDR3 protein: ASSQRGLDGDYGYT
V gene: TRBV4-2
CDR3 length: 14

CDR3 protein: ATSRVGTGTYEQY
V gene: TRBV15
CDR3 length: 13

CDR3 protein: ASSPLAGGHQETQY
V gene: TRBV18
CDR3 length: 14

CDR3 protein: ASSSTDRVSETQY
V gene: TRBV5-1
CDR3 length: 13

CDR3 protein: ASSPLRSGYT
V gene: TRBV12-3/TRBV12-4
CDR3 length: 10

CDR3 protein: ASSTRDRGFQETQY
V gene: TRBV11-2
CDR3 length: 14

CDR3 protein: SVLTSGTYEQY
V gene: TRBV29-1
CDR3 length: 11

CDR3 protein: ASSLPNGAGELF
V gene: TRBV7-9
CDR3 length: 12

CDR3 protein: ASSLGLTNTGELF
V gene: TRBV28
CDR3 length: 13

CDR3 protein: ASSLIGPQRESSNEQF
V gene: TRBV7-3
CDR3 length: 16

CDR3 protein: ASKFQGLAGGAEQF
V gene: TRBV28
CDR3 length: 14

CDR3 protein: ASSQVINQPQH
V gene: TRBV4-2
CDR3 length: 11

CDR3 protein: SATYHPPGGPQETQY
V gene: TRBV20-1
CDR3 length: 15

CDR3 protein: ASSGFGGWGPLEGGELF
V gene: TRBV9
CDR3 length: 17

CDR3 protein: ASRDRSSSNVLT
V gene: TRBV6-1
CDR3 length: 12

CDR3 protein: SVESYRGSGTEAF
V gene: TRBV29-1
CDR3 length: 13

CDR3 protein: SVKGVGNEQY
V gene: TRBV29-1
CDR3 length: 10

CDR3 protein: SARGPWGRVYEQY
V gene: TRBV20-1
CDR3 length: 13

CDR3 protein: ASSQYRGNTEAF
V gene: TRBV4-2
CDR3 length: 12